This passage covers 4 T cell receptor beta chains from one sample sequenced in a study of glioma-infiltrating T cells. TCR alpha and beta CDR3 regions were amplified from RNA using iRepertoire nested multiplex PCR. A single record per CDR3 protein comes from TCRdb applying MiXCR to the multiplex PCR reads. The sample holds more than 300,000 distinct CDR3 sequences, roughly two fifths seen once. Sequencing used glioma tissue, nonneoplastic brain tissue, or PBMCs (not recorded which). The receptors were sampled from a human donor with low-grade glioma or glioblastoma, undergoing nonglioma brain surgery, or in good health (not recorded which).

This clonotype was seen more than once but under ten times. CDR3 nucleotides: TGTGCCAGCAGAAGTGTGAACACCGGGGAGCTGTTTTTT. It is translated as CASRSVNTGELFF. This rearrangement joins TRBV7-2 to TRBJ2-2; D is unclear. The V and J ends lost 6 bases and 1 base respectively, with 6 bases between them. The CDR3 totals 13 residues. Germline-derived CDR1 and CDR2 are SGHTA and FQGNSA.

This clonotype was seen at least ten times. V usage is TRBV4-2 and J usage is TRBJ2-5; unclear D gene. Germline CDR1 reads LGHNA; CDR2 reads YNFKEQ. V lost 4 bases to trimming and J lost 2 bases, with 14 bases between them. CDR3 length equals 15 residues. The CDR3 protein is CASSPSRGGQETQYF. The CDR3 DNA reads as TGTGCCAGCAGCCCCTCACGCGGCGGACAAGAGACCCAGTACTTC.

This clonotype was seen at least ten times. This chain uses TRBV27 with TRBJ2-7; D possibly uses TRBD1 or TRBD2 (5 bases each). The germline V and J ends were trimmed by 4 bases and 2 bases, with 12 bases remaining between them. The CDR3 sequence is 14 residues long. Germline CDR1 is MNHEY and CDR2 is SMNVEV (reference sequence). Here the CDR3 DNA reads TGTGCCAGCAGTTACCGGGACGGTCCCTACGAGCAGTACTTC. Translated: CASSYRDGPYEQYF.

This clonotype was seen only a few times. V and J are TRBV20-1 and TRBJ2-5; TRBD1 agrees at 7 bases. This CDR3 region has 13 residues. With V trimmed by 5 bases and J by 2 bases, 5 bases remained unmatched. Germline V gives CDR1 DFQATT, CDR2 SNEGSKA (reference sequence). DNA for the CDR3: TGCAGTGCTTCAGACAGGGTACAAGAGACCCAGTACTTC. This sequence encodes CSASDRVQETQYF.